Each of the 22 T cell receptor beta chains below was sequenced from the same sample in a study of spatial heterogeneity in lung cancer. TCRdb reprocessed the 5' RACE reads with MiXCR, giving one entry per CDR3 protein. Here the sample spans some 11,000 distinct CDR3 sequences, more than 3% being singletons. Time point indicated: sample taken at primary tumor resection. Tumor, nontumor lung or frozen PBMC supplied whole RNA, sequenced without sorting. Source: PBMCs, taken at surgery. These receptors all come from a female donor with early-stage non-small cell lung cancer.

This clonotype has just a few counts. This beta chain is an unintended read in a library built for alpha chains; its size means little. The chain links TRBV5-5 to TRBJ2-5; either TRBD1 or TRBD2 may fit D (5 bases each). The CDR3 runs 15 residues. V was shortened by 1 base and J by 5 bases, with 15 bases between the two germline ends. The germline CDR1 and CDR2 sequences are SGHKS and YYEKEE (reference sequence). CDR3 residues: CASSLLNGAQETQYF. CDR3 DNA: TGTGCCAGCAGCTTGTTGAACGGGGCGCAGGAGACCCAGTACTTC.

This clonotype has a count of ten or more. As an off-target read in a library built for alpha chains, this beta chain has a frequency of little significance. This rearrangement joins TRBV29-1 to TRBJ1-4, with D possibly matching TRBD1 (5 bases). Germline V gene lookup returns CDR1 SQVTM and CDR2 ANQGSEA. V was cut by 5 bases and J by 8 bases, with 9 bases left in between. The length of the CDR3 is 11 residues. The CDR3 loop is CSVRDGEKLFF. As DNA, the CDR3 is TGCAGCGTTCGGGACGGGGAAAAACTGTTTTTT.

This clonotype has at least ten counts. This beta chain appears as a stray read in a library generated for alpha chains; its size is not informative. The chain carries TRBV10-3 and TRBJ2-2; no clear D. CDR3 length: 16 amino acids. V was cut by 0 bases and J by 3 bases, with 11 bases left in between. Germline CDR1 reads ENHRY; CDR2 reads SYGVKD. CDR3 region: CAISESPLPDTGELFF. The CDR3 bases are TGTGCCATCAGTGAGTCGCCCCTACCAGACACCGGGGAGCTGTTTTTT.

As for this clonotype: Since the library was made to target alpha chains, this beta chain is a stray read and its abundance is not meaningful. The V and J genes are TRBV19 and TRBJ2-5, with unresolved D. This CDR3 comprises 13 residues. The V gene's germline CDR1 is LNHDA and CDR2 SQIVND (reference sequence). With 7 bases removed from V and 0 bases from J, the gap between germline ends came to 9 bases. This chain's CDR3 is CASTKADQETQYF. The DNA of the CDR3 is TGTGCCAGTACCAAGGCCGACCAAGAGACCCAGTACTTC.

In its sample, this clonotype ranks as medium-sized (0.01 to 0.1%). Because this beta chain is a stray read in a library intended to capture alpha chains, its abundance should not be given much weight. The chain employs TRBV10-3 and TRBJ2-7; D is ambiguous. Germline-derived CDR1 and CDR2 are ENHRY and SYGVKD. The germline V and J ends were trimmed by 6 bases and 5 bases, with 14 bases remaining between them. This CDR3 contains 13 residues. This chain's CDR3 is CAISFTAGDEQYF. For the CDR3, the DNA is TGTGCCATCAGCTTTACTGCTGGAGACGAGCAGTACTTC.

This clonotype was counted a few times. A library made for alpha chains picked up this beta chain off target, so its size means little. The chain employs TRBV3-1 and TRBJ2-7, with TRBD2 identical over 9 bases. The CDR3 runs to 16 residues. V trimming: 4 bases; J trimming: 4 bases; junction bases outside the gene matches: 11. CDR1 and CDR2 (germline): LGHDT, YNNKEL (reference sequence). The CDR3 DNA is TGTGCCAGCAGCCGTTGGACTAGCGAGGGGGCTTACGAGCAGTACTTC. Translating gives CASSRWTSEGAYEQYF.

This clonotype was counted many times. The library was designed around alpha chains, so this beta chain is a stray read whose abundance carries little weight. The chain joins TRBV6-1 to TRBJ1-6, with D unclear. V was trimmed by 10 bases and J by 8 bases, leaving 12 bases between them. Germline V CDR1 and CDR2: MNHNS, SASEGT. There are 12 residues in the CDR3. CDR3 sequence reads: CATSENYSPLHF. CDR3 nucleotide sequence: TGTGCCACCTCCGAGAATTATTCACCCCTCCACTTT.

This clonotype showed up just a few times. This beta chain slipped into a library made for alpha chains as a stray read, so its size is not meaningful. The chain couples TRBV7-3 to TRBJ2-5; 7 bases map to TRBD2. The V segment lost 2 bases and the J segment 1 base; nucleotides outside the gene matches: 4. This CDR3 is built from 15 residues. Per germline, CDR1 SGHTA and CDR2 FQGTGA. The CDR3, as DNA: TGTGCCAGCAGCTTACAGGGACTACCCCAAGAGACCCAGTACTTC. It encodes CASSLQGLPQETQYF.

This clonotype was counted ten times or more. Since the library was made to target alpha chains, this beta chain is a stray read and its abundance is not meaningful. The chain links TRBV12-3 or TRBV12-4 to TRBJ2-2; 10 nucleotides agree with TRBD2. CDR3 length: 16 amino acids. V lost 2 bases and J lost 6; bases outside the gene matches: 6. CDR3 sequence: CASSLSRLAGAGELFF. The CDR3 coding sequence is TGTGCCAGCAGTTTAAGTCGTCTAGCGGGAGCCGGGGAGCTGTTTTTT.

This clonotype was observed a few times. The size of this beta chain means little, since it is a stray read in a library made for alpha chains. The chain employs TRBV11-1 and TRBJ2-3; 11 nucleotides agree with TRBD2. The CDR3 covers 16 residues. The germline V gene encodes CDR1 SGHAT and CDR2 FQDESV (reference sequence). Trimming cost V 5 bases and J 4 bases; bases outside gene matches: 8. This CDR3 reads CASSPHSGRAPDTQYF. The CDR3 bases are TGTGCCAGCAGCCCCCATAGCGGGAGGGCCCCAGATACGCAGTATTTT. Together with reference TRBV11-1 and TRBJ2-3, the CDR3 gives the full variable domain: EAEVAQSPRYKITEKSQAVAFWCDPISGHATLYWYRQILGQGPELLVQFQDESVVDDSQLPKDRFSAERLKGVDSTLKIQPAELGDSAMYLCASSPHSGRAPDTQYFGPGTRLTVL.

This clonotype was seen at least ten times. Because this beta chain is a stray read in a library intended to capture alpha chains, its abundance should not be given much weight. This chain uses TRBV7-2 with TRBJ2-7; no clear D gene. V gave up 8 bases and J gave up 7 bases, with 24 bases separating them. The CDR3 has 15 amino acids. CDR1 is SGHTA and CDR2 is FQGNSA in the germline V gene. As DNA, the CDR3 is TGTGCCAGCGCAGACCTATCCGTCGGTCCACAGGAGCAGTACTTC. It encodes CASADLSVGPQEQYF.

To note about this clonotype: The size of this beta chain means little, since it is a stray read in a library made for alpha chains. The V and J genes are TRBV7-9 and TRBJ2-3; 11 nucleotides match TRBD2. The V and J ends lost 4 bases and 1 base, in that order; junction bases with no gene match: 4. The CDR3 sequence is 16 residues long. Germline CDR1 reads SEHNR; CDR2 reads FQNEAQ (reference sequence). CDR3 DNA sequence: TGTGCCAGCAGCTCCTCTAGCGGGGGGCGCACAGATACGCAGTATTTT. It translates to CASSSSSGGRTDTQYF.

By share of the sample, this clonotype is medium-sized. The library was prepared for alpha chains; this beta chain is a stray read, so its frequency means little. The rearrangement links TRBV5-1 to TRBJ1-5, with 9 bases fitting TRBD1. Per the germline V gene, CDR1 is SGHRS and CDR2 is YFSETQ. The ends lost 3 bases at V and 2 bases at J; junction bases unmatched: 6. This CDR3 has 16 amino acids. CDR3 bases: TGCGCCAGCAGCTCGGACAGGGGTGAGCGCAATCAGCCCCAGCATTTT. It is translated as CASSSDRGERNQPQHF.

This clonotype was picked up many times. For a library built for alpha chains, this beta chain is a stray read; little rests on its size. CDR3 sequence (DNA): TGTGCCAGTAGGAAGCGGGGCGGGTTAACTTCAGATACGCAGTATTTT. As protein: CASRKRGGLTSDTQYF. J is TRBJ2-3 and V is TRBV19, with 7 bases aligning to TRBD2. The V and J ends lost 6 bases and 4 bases, in that order; junction bases with no gene match: 13. The CDR3 contains 16 residues. Germline values: CDR1 LNHDA, CDR2 SQIVND (reference sequence).

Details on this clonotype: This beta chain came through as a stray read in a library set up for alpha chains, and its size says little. The CDR3 sequence is CASSHRGPGANVLTF. DNA for the CDR3: TGTGCCAGCAGTCACAGGGGGCCTGGGGCCAACGTCCTGACTTTC. The chain uses TRBV12-3 or TRBV12-4 and TRBJ2-6; TRBD1 agrees at 9 bases. Unmatched junction bases numbered 1, after V lost 5 bases and J lost 2 bases. The CDR3 is made up of 15 amino acids.

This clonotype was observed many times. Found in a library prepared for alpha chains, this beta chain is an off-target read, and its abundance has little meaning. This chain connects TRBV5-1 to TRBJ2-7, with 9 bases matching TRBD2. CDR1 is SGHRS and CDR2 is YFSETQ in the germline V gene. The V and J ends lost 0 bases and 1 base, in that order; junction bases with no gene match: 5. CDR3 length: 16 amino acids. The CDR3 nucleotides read TGCGCCAGCAGCTTGGCAGGGACTAGCAGATCCTACGAGCAGTACTTC. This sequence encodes CASSLAGTSRSYEQYF.

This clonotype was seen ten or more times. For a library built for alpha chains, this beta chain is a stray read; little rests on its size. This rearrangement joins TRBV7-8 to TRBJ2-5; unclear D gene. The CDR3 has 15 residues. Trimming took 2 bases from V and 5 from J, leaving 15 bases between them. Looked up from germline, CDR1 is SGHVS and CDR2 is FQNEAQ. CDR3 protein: CASSLSGVARETQYF. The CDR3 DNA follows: TGTGCCAGCAGCTTATCTGGGGTAGCTCGGGAGACCCAGTACTTC.

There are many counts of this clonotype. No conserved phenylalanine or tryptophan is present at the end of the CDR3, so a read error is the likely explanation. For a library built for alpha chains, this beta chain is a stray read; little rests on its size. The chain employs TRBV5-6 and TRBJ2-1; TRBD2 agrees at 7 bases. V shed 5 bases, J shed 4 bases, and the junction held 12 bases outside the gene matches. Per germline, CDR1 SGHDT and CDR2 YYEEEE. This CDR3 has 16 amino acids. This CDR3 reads CASSSERELSYNEQFS. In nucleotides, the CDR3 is TGTGCCAGCAGTTCCGAGCGGGAACTATCTTACAATGAGCAGTTCTCC.

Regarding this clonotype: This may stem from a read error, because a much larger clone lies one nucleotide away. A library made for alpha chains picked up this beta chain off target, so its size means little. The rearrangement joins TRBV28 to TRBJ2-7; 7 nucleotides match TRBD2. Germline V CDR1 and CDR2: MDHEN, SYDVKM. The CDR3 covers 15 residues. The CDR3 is CASLRGGSRSYERYF. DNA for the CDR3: TGTGCCAGCTTGAGAGGCGGGAGCCGATCCTACGAGCGGTACTTC.

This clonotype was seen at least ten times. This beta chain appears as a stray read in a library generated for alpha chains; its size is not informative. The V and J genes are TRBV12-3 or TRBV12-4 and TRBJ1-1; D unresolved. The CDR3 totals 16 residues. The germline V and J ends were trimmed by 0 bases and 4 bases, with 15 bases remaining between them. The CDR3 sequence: CASSLAEAALGTEAFF. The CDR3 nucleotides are TGTGCCAGCAGTTTAGCGGAAGCGGCTTTGGGCACTGAAGCTTTCTTT.

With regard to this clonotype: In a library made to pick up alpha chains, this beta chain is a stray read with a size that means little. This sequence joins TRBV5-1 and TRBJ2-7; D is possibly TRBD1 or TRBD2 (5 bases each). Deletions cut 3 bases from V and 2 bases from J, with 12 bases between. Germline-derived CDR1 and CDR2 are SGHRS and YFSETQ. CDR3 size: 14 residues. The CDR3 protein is CASSSGTSTYEQYF. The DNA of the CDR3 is TGCGCCAGCAGCTCCGGGACCTCTACCTACGAGCAGTACTTC.

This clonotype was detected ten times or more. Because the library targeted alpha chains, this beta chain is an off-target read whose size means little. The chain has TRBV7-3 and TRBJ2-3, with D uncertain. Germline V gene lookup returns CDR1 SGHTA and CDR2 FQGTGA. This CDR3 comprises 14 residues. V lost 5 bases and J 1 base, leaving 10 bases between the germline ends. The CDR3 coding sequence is TGTGCCAGCAGCCAACCCCCACGCACAGATACGCAGTATTTT. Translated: CASSQPPRTDTQYF.